This T cell receptor beta chain is drawn from a study of shared clonotypes between healthy human individuals. The V end lost 0 bases, the J end lost 4 bases, and 10 bases lay between the germline ends. Germline values: CDR1 SGHKS, CDR2 YYEKEE (reference sequence). This CDR3 has 15 residues. Clones were sequenced by immunoSEQ multiplex PCR, and TCRdb holds only the in-frame ones, with some missing. Found here are roughly 1,500,000 clones, around 98% of them singletons; the top ten hold roughly 0.45%. The sequencing sample was made of naive CD4+ T cells sorted from blood. Specified subset: CD45RA+ positively selected. The rearrangement links TRBV5-5 to TRBJ2-2; D remains ambiguous. The TCR was taken from a young man in good health. Here the CDR3 DNA reads TGTGCCAGCAGCTTGGTTCCGGGTACCACCGGGGAGCTGTTTTTT. This gives the protein CASSLVPGTTGELFF.